The rows below give T cell receptor beta chains drawn from one sample of a study of response to subunit inactivated influenza vaccine. One entry per CDR3 protein, called by TCRdb with MiXCR from the RT-PCR reads. Here the sample spans around 750,000 distinct CDR3 sequences, approximately 21% being singletons. The starting material was PBMCs from blood, obtained less than 6 days after vaccination. These receptors were taken from a man aged 45-60 years who received an inactivated influenza vaccine. CDR3s include the opening cysteine and the closing phenylalanine or tryptophan. The D gene is left open where the match is weak. The size of a clone is reported for some rows only, either as once, few or many, or as a class for expanded clones.

j_gene,abundance,d_gene,v_gene,CDR3nt,CDR3aa
TRBJ2-1,few,TRBD2,TRBV5-5,TGTGCCAGCAGCTTCCTAGCGGGGAACGGCAGGAATGAGCAGTTCTTC,CASSFLAGNGRNEQFF
TRBJ1-1,few,TRBD1,TRBV27,TGTGCCAGCAGTACATACAGGGGGCTTAAGAACACTGAAGCTTTCTTT,CASSTYRGLKNTEAFF
TRBJ2-3,.,.,TRBV28,TGTGCCAGCTTCGAGGCCGGCACAGATACGCAGTATTTT,CASFEAGTDTQYF
TRBJ2-5,many,.,TRBV5-1,TGCGCCAGCAGCTTGGATTTCGAGACCCAGTACTTC,CASSLDFETQYF
TRBJ1-4,.,.,TRBV7-9,TGTGCCAGCAGCGCAAACACCGGGACTCCTATGGGAAAACTGTTTTTT,CASSANTGTPMGKLFF
TRBJ2-3,few,.,TRBV7-9,TGTGCCAGCCCTCTTGGAGATACGCAGTATTTT,CASPLGDTQYF
TRBJ2-2,.,TRBD1,TRBV4-3,TGCGCCAGCAGCCAAGAAAGACAGGGACAATCGAACACCGGGGAGCTGTTTTTT,CASSQERQGQSNTGELFF
TRBJ2-5,few,.,TRBV20-1,TGCAGTGCTAGAGTCCTGACAGGACAAGAGACCCAGTACTTC,CSARVLTGQETQYF
TRBJ2-7,few,TRBD1,TRBV28,TGTGCCAGCAGTTTCCTGGGACAGACCTACGAGCAGTACTTC,CASSFLGQTYEQYF
TRBJ2-1,.,TRBD1,TRBV14,TGTGCCAGCAGCCAACCGGGACAGGGGTCCTACAATGAGCAGTTCTTC,CASSQPGQGSYNEQFF
TRBJ2-2,.,TRBD2,TRBV5-1,TGCGCCAGCAGCCGGGGACTAGAGAACACCGGGGAGCTGTTTTTT,CASSRGLENTGELFF
TRBJ2-3,.,.,TRBV9,TGTGCCAGCAGCGTAGGTTGGCGAGCTAGCACAGATACGCAGTATTTT,CASSVGWRASTDTQYF
TRBJ2-3,.,TRBD2,TRBV29-1,TGCAGCGTTGATGGGGGACTAGTCACAGATACGCAGTATTTT,CSVDGGLVTDTQYF
TRBJ2-7,.,TRBD2,TRBV4-2,TGTGCCAGCAGCCACCCTCTGACTAGCGGGAGCTACGAGCAGTACTTC,CASSHPLTSGSYEQYF
TRBJ2-6,.,.,TRBV6-4,TGTGCCAGCAGTGATACTGGGGCCAACGTCCTGACTTTC,CASSDTGANVLTF
TRBJ2-3,.,TRBD1,TRBV5-1,TGCGCCAGCAGCGCGGAGAGACAGGGGGTGACAGATACGCAGTATTTT,CASSAERQGVTDTQYF
TRBJ2-1,.,TRBD2,TRBV4-2,TGTGCCAGCAGCCAAGGTTATGGGACTAGGTTCTCCAATGAGCAGTTCTTC,CASSQGYGTRFSNEQFF
TRBJ2-7,.,.,TRBV20-1,TGCAGTGCTATCACGACAGATCACTACGAGCAGTACTTC,CSAITTDHYEQYF
TRBJ2-7,few,.,TRBV20-1,TGCAGTGCTAGAGTGCCAGGGAGGACCTACGAGCAGTACTTC,CSARVPGRTYEQYF
TRBJ1-5,many,.,TRBV23-1,TGCGCCAGCAAACCATGGGGTAGTTGCAATCAGCCCCAGCATTTT,CASKPWGSCNQPQHF
TRBJ2-3,many,.,TRBV6-5,TGTGCCAGCAGTTACTCAGGGACTAGCACAGATACGCAGTATTTT,CASSYSGTSTDTQYF
TRBJ2-7,few,.,TRBV7-2,TGTGCCAGCAGCTTAGCGTTATCAGGGCCGTACTACGAGCAGTACTTC,CASSLALSGPYYEQYF
TRBJ2-1,few,TRBD2,TRBV5-1,TGCGCCAGCAGCCCGGGACTATTAGGTGAGCAGTTCTTC,CASSPGLLGEQFF
TRBJ1-5,few,.,TRBV7-2,TGTGCCAGCAGCTCCGACAGTCCTCAGCCCCAGCATTTT,CASSSDSPQPQHF
TRBJ1-2,.,TRBD1,TRBV9,TGTGCCAGCAGCGTAGGCGAGGGGGCGCGAGGGGGCTACACCTTC,CASSVGEGARGGYTF
TRBJ2-1,many,.,TRBV29-1,TGCAGCGTTGAAGATCGATTAGCGGCCTACAATGAGCAGTTCTTC,CSVEDRLAAYNEQFF
TRBJ2-7,few,.,TRBV9,TGTGCCAGCAGCGTAGACAGGGATTCCTTGGAGCAGTACTTC,CASSVDRDSLEQYF
TRBJ2-3,few,.,TRBV29-1,TGCAGCGGGGTCCGCACAGATACGCAGTATTTT,CSGVRTDTQYF
TRBJ2-1,many,TRBD2,TRBV7-2,TGTGCCAGCAGCTTAGTGGGCGGGGGGACATACAATGAGCAGTTCTTC,CASSLVGGGTYNEQFF
TRBJ2-5,.,TRBD2,TRBV20-1,TGCAGTGCTAGAGATGCTAGCGGTGAAGAGACCCAGTACTTC,CSARDASGEETQYF
TRBJ2-1,few,.,TRBV5-6,TGTGCCAGCAGCTGGGCCCCTCACAATGAGCAGTTCTTC,CASSWAPHNEQFF
TRBJ1-2,many,.,TRBV12-3/TRBV12-4,TGTGCCAGCAGTTTAACCGCTAACTATGGCTACACCTTC,CASSLTANYGYTF
TRBJ2-7,.,.,TRBV7-9,TGTGCCAGCAGCTTAATTCTGGGCCCCTCCTACGAGCAGTACTTC,CASSLILGPSYEQYF
TRBJ2-2,.,TRBD2,TRBV15,TGTGCCACCAGCGCTACTAGCGGGAGAGGGGTCACCGGGGAGCTGTTTTTT,CATSATSGRGVTGELFF
TRBJ2-1,.,.,TRBV20-1,TGCAGTGCTAGGACAGCTGGCCGTGAGTTCTTC,CSARTAGREFF
TRBJ2-5,few,TRBD2,TRBV7-9,TGTGCCAGCAGCTTCTCCTTGAGCGGGGGAGAGACCCAGTACTTC,CASSFSLSGGETQYF
TRBJ2-1,.,TRBD1,TRBV28,TGTGCCAGCAGTTTAAGGGCAGGGGGCTGGTTCTTC,CASSLRAGGWFF
TRBJ2-2,few,.,TRBV6-5,TGTGCCAGCAGTTACTCGAGGAGGTACACCGGGGAGCTGTTTTTT,CASSYSRRYTGELFF
TRBJ2-3,.,.,TRBV10-3,TGTGCCATCAGTGAGGCCTCCCCGGGCTCTACGCAGTATTTT,CAISEASPGSTQYF
TRBJ2-3,few,.,TRBV4-1,TGCGCCAGCAGCCAAGGGGGGGCGCGAGATACGCAGTATTTT,CASSQGGARDTQYF
TRBJ2-7,.,.,TRBV20-1,TGCAGTGCCCGGAAAAGGACAGTTCCCTCCTACGAGCAGTACTTC,CSARKRTVPSYEQYF
TRBJ2-2,.,TRBD2,TRBV10-3,TGTGCCATCAGTCCTGGGCTAGCGGCAACCGGGGAGCTGATTTTT,CAISPGLAATGELIF
TRBJ2-1,.,.,TRBV20-1,TGCAGTGCTAGAGCGGGGGACTTTAAGAATGAGCAGTTCTTC,CSARAGDFKNEQFF
TRBJ2-1,few,TRBD2,TRBV5-1,TGCGCCAGCTCCGGGACGGGTCTTAGCGGGTCCTACAATGAGCAGTTCTTC,CASSGTGLSGSYNEQFF
TRBJ2-7,few,TRBD2,TRBV6-4,TGTGCCATTGACCGGGACTACCTCTCCTACGAGCAGTACTTC,CAIDRDYLSYEQYF
TRBJ1-3,few,TRBD1,TRBV6-1,TGTGCCAGCAGTCCGACGCTACCGGGACAGGGAGCTGGAAACACCATATATTTT,CASSPTLPGQGAGNTIYF
TRBJ1-5,few,.,TRBV11-2,TGTGCCAGCAGCTTAGGACCGGACAGCCATCAGCCCCAGCATTTT,CASSLGPDSHQPQHF
TRBJ2-1,.,TRBD2,TRBV11-2,TGTGCCAGCAGCCCCGGACTAGCGGGAGGGGGAAAGTATGAGCAGTTCTTC,CASSPGLAGGGKYEQFF
TRBJ2-2,few,.,TRBV11-2,TGTGCCAGCAGCCGGACGTATTCCGGGGAGCTGTTTTTT,CASSRTYSGELFF
TRBJ2-3,many,.,TRBV12-3/TRBV12-4,TGTGCCAGCAGCCCAGGCACGCAGTATTTT,CASSPGTQYF
TRBJ1-1,.,.,TRBV5-1,TGCGCCAGCAGCTGGACAACGAACACTGAAGCTTTCTTT,CASSWTTNTEAFF
TRBJ2-2,.,.,TRBV5-7,TGTGCCAGCAGCTTGTCGGGGGCGGCGGACACCGGGGAGCTGTTTTTT,CASSLSGAADTGELFF
TRBJ2-5,few,.,TRBV10-3,TGTGCCATCAGTGAACCCCCCCCCAGGGTGGGAGAGACCCAGTACTTC,CAISEPPPRVGETQYF
TRBJ2-7,.,TRBD1,TRBV7-2,TGTGCCAGCAGCTTAGCTACACAGGGGCCCTACGAGCAGTACTTC,CASSLATQGPYEQYF
TRBJ2-2,.,.,TRBV7-9,TGTGCCAGCAGCCAGACGGACTTACGGCCCGGGGAGCTGTTTTTT,CASSQTDLRPGELFF